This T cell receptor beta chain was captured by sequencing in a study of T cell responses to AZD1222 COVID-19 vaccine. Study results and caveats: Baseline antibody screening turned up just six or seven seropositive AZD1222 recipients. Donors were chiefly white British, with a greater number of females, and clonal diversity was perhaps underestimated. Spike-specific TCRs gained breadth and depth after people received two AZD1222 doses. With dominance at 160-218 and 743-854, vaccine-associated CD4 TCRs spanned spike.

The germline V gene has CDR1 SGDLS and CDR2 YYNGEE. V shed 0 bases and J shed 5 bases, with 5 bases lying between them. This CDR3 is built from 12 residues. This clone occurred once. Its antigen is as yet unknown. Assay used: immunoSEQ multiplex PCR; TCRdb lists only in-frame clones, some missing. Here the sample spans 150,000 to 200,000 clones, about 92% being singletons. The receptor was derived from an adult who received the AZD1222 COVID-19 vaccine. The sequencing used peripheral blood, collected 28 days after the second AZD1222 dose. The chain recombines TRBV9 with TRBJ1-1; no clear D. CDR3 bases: TGTGCCAGCAGCGTAGGGGTTACTGAAGCTTTCTTT. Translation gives CASSVGVTEAFF.